Sequencing of this T cell receptor beta chain was carried out in a study of shared clonotypes between healthy human individuals. Background on the study: Samples came from a couple of female and a few male donors aged 18 to 49.

Several immunoSEQ plates received, in even portions, the genomic DNA of each subset. Some 29,000 T cell genomes (roughly 190 ng DNA) went into each sorted-subset replicate. Sequencing used immunoSEQ multiplex PCR; TCRdb keeps in-frame clones, though not all of them. The sample includes fewer than 850,000 clones, 90% of them seen just once. This clone was recorded a few times. Its antigen is undetermined. Germline-derived CDR1 and CDR2 are SQVTM and ANQGSEA. CDR3 length equals 15 residues. Deletions cut 0 bases from V and 0 bases from J, with 12 bases between. The study, taken as a whole, reports: Expectations were that clonotype sharing among donors would be affected by sequencing depth.

The J gene is TRBJ2-7, the V gene TRBV29-1; a possible D gene is TRBD2 (6 bases). The sample comprised memory CD8+ T cells from PBMCs. Indicated subset: CD45RO+ cells pooled with CCR7-negative TemRA cells. The clonotype originates from a man aged 18 to 30 in good health. Some clones in this sample may be carry-over from other donors' samples. In DNA form, the CDR3 reads TGCAGCGTTGAAGATGGAGGGGCCCTCTCCTACGAGCAGTACTTC. Amino acid sequence: CSVEDGGALSYEQYF.